Below are 7 T cell receptor beta chains sequenced from a single sample in a study of radiation and T cells in renal cell carcinoma. Clones were read by immunoSEQ multiplex PCR, and TCRdb kept only the in-frame ones, dropping some. The sample contains roughly 100,000 clones, roughly 90% of which appear only once. Described time point: baseline pretreatment blood. The treatment here: 15 Gy SBRT to primary tumor, nephrectomy 4 weeks later. Source: blood, taken from a patient whose treatment included radiotherapy and nephrectomy. These receptors were taken from a man aged 45-60 years with renal cell carcinoma.

The chain links TRBV6-5 to TRBJ2-2; 10 positions match TRBD1. This CDR3 spans 16 amino acids. From germline, CDR1 is MNHEY and CDR2 SVGAGI. J was trimmed by 5 bases and V by 2 bases; bases with no gene match: 5. This CDR3 is CASSYIPGQGTGELFF. For the CDR3, the DNA is TGTGCCAGCAGTTACATACCGGGACAGGGGACCGGGGAGCTGTTTTTT.

The chain links TRBV7-2 to TRBJ2-7; D could derive from TRBD1 or TRBD2 (5 bases each). Germline CDR1 and CDR2: SGHTA and FQGNSA. CDR3 length: 15 residues. The ends were cut back, 1 base at V and 2 bases at J, with 12 bases in the middle. The CDR3 DNA reads TGTGCCAGCAGCTTAGACGAGGGACCCCCCTACGAGCAGTACTTC. This codes for CASSLDEGPPYEQYF.

This chain joins TRBV7-6 and TRBJ2-5, with D maybe TRBD1 (6 bases). This CDR3 is built from 15 residues. Germline CDR1 and CDR2: SGHVS and FNYEAQ. Trimming took off 3 bases at V and 5 bases at J, with 16 bases between the two ends. In DNA form, the CDR3 reads TGTGCCAGCAGCTTCGGTACAGGGAGTGGGGAGACCCAGTACTTC. Encoded protein: CASSFGTGSGETQYF.

V and J are TRBV5-1 and TRBJ1-3; 7 bases are shared with TRBD1. The V segment lost 1 base and the J segment 1 base; nucleotides outside the gene matches: 5. Germline V gene lookup returns CDR1 SGHRS and CDR2 YFSETQ. This CDR3 spans 16 amino acids. CDR3 DNA: TGCGCCAGCAGCTTGAGGGGGCAGGGTTCTGGAAACACCATATATTTT. This encodes CASSLRGQGSGNTIYF.

This clone came up a few times. This chain links TRBV28 with TRBJ1-2; D perhaps matches TRBD1 (5 bases). Trimming removed 2 bases from V and 1 base from J, with 8 bases in between. Germline values: CDR1 MDHEN, CDR2 SYDVKM. This CDR3 has 14 residues. This CDR3 is CASSLTQGNYGYTF. Here the CDR3 DNA reads TGTGCCAGCAGTTTAACGCAGGGTAACTATGGCTACACCTTC.

The chain couples TRBV7-9 to TRBJ1-4; TRBD1 matches 8 bases. V shed 5 bases and J 3 bases; nucleotides not matched to a gene: 8. This CDR3 is built from 16 residues. Per germline, CDR1 SEHNR and CDR2 FQNEAQ (reference sequence). The DNA for the CDR3 is TGTGCCAGCAGCGTGACAGGGGTCTCTGCTAATGAAAAACTGTTTTTT. As protein: CASSVTGVSANEKLFF.

This CDR3 reads CASSRGDRGLEDTQYF. CDR3 coding DNA: TGTGCCAGCAGCCGGGGGGACAGGGGGCTAGAAGATACGCAGTATTTT. The chain employs TRBV11-3 and TRBJ2-3, with 12 bases lining up with TRBD1. V shed 5 bases, J shed 5 bases, and the junction held 8 bases outside the gene matches. CDR3 size: 16 residues. Germline lookup yields CDR1 SGHNT and CDR2 YENEEA.